Presented here are 26 T cell receptor beta chains from one specimen sequenced in a study of T-cell memory formation after mild COVID-19. A single record per CDR3 protein comes from TCRdb applying MiXCR to the 5' RACE reads. The sample lists 75,000 to 90,000 distinct CDR3 sequences, about 15% seen once, with 25% to 35% in the top ten. The sample taken for sequencing was PBMCs or a T cell subset sorted from them (not recorded which). Every receptor here comes from an adult woman who had mild COVID-19 (a few samples of this study predate the infection). Cell type and time point are not known.

In this sample, this clonotype turned up many times. This chain uses TRBV13 with TRBJ2-7; a possible D gene is TRBD2 (6 bases). CDR3 length: 12 amino acids. Trimming removed 2 bases from V and 4 bases from J, with 6 bases in between. Germline values: CDR1 PRHDT, CDR2 FYEKMQ (reference sequence). CDR3 region: CASSLRGYEQYF. Here the CDR3 DNA reads TGTGCCAGCAGCTTACGGGGGTACGAGCAGTACTTC.

The chain has TRBV7-9 and TRBJ2-7, with TRBD2 matching over 9 bases. CDR3 size: 14 residues. Per the germline V gene, CDR1 is SEHNR and CDR2 is FQNEAQ (reference sequence). The V segment lost 5 bases and the J segment 5 bases; nucleotides outside the gene matches: 7. The DNA for the CDR3 is TGTGCCAGCAGCCCGGGTAGCGGGGGTAACGAGCAGTACTTC. Residues: CASSPGSGGNEQYF. The full variable domain, completed using reference TRBV7-9 and TRBJ2-7, is DTGVSQNPRHKITKRGQNVTFRCDPISEHNRLYWYRQTLGQGPEFLTYFQNEAQLEKSRLLSDRFSAERPKGSFSTLEIQRTEQGDSAMYLCASSPGSGGNEQYFGPGTRLTVT.

This clonotype turned up a few times. J is TRBJ2-7 and V is TRBV27; a weak D match, TRBD1 (5 bases). Germline assignment: CDR1 MNHEY and CDR2 SMNVEV (reference sequence). V lost 10 bases to trimming and J lost 2 bases, with 9 bases between them. This CDR3 has 11 amino acids. CDR3 region: CATGHPYEQYF. CDR3 DNA sequence: TGTGCCACAGGACACCCCTACGAGCAGTACTTC.

In its sample, this clonotype was seen a few times. V is TRBV24-1 and J is TRBJ1-2, with unresolved D. V was clipped by 5 bases and J by 1 base, with 4 bases between them. The CDR3 consists of 12 residues. CDR1 and CDR2 from the germline V gene are KGHDR and SFDVKD. The CDR3 here is CATSANNYGYTF. The DNA for the CDR3 is TGTGCCACCAGTGCGAATAACTATGGCTACACCTTC.

This clonotype has at least ten counts. V is TRBV7-9 and J is TRBJ2-3; D is unresolved. The CDR3 runs to 11 residues. CDR1 and CDR2 from the germline V gene are SEHNR and FQNEAQ (reference sequence). Trimming removed 7 bases at V and 3 bases at J, with 5 bases between. The CDR3 region is CASNPTDTQYF. The CDR3 nucleotides read TGTGCCAGCAACCCGACAGATACGCAGTATTTT. The complete variable domain, with remaining parts taken from reference TRBV7-9 and TRBJ2-3, reads DTGVSQNPRHKITKRGQNVTFRCDPISEHNRLYWYRQTLGQGPEFLTYFQNEAQLEKSRLLSDRFSAERPKGSFSTLEIQRTEQGDSAMYLCASNPTDTQYFGPGTRLTVL.

The V and J genes are TRBV20-1 and TRBJ2-3; perhaps TRBD2 as D (8 bases). The CDR3 consists of 14 residues. Germline V gene data show CDR1 as DFQATT and CDR2 as SNEGSKA (reference sequence). Trimming removed 5 bases from V and 5 bases from J, with 17 bases in between. The DNA of the CDR3 is TGCAGTGCTTTAGCGGGACAGCCCCTAGATACGCAGTATTTT. This sequence encodes CSALAGQPLDTQYF.

The chain carries TRBV9 and TRBJ1-1; D uncertain. The germline V and J ends were trimmed by 4 bases and 4 bases, with 14 bases remaining between them. Germline V gene lookup returns CDR1 SGDLS and CDR2 YYNGEE. This CDR3 has 14 residues. The CDR3 reads CASSPPASGTEAFF. For the CDR3, the DNA is TGTGCCAGCAGCCCCCCAGCCTCAGGCACTGAAGCTTTCTTT.

This clonotype turned up a few times. The chain has TRBV7-9 and TRBJ1-2, with D possibly TRBD1 on 6 matching bases. V dropped 4 bases and J dropped 6 bases, with 12 bases sitting between them. This CDR3 has 13 residues. CDR1 and CDR2 from the germline V gene are SEHNR and FQNEAQ (reference sequence). CDR3: CASSSLGGDGYTF. In nucleotides, the CDR3 is TGTGCCAGCAGCTCTCTTGGGGGCGATGGCTACACCTTC. Filled out from reference TRBV7-9 and TRBJ1-2, the complete variable domain reads DTGVSQNPRHKITKRGQNVTFRCDPISEHNRLYWYRQTLGQGPEFLTYFQNEAQLEKSRLLSDRFSAERPKGSFSTLEIQRTEQGDSAMYLCASSSLGGDGYTFGSGTRLTVV.

This clonotype showed up just a few times. V and J are TRBV2 and TRBJ2-1; 13 bases fit TRBD2. J gave up 8 bases and V 9 bases, and 7 bases lay outside the gene matches. Germline V gene sequence: CDR1 SNHLY, CDR2 FYNNEI. This CDR3 comprises 14 residues. CDR3 bases: TGTGCCAGTAGGGGACTAGCGGGGAGCGATGAGCAGTTCTTC. This encodes CASRGLAGSDEQFF.

The rearrangement joins TRBV5-6 to TRBJ2-7; TRBD2 matches 9 bases. The CDR3 length is 15 residues. Per the germline V gene, CDR1 is SGHDT and CDR2 is YYEEEE. V shed 3 bases and J 6 bases; nucleotides not matched to a gene: 10. CDR3 loop: CASSSVAGLAPEQYF. The CDR3 bases are TGTGCCAGCAGCTCGGTAGCTGGACTAGCGCCCGAGCAGTACTTC.

The V gene is TRBV6-6, the J gene TRBJ2-5; D tentatively reads TRBD1 or TRBD2 (5 bases each). Between the trimmed V and J ends, which lost 6 bases and 3 bases, there was a span of 20 bases. CDR1 and CDR2 from the germline V gene are MNHNY and SVGAGI (reference sequence). CDR3 length equals 16 residues. Here the CDR3 reads CASRDPGTEMEETQYF. The DNA for the CDR3 is TGTGCCAGCAGGGACCCCGGGACGGAGATGGAAGAGACCCAGTACTTC.

This clonotype was counted between two and nine times. The rearrangement joins TRBV12-3 or TRBV12-4 to TRBJ2-1; no clear D. The CDR3 length is 12 residues. Trimming pared 5 bases from V and 5 bases from J, leaving 7 bases between. Here the CDR3 reads CASSPWDNEQFF. Here the CDR3 DNA reads TGTGCCAGCAGTCCCTGGGACAATGAGCAGTTCTTC.

This clonotype came up a few times. The V and J genes are TRBV5-1 and TRBJ2-1; 10 bases are a match to TRBD1. Germline lookup yields CDR1 SGHRS and CDR2 YFSETQ. V gave up 4 bases and J gave up 6 bases; unmatched junction bases: 4. The CDR3 totals 14 residues. Here the CDR3 reads CASSKGQGINEQFF. CDR3 sequence (DNA): TGCGCCAGCAGCAAGGGACAGGGGATCAATGAGCAGTTCTTC.

This clonotype has a handful of counts. This sequence joins TRBV21-1 and TRBJ2-6; TRBD1 is taken as the D call from the table, unchecked against the DNA. TRBV21-1 is reported as a pseudogene. The CDR3 consists of 20 residues. Written as DNA, the CDR3 is TGTGCCAGCAGCCTACAGTCATTTAGGGACACTGATTCTGGGGCCAACGTCCTGACTTTC. Protein sequence: CASSLQSFRDTDSGANVLTF.

This clonotype appeared a few times. The V and J genes are TRBV5-1 and TRBJ1-1; maybe TRBD1 (6 bases). V was cut by 1 base and J by 5 bases, with 21 bases left in between. This CDR3 has 17 residues. The germline CDR1 and CDR2 sequences are SGHRS and YFSETQ. CDR3 DNA sequence: TGCGCCAGCAGCTTGTCTGGTGCGAAGGGGGGCGGAACTGAAGCTTTCTTT. It encodes CASSLSGAKGGGTEAFF.

The chain has TRBV5-1 and TRBJ1-2, with 9 bases fitting TRBD1. Germline V lookup: CDR1 SGHRS, CDR2 YFSETQ. The junction had 9 bases not matched to a gene; V was cut back by 4 bases and J by 8 bases. The CDR3 totals 14 residues. In DNA, the CDR3 is TGCGCCAGCAGCCCAGGGACAGGGAAATTAGGCTACACCTTC. Its protein product is CASSPGTGKLGYTF.

The gene calls are TRBV11-2 and TRBJ1-1, with D unclear. Trimming took 7 bases from V and 1 from J, leaving 7 bases between them. CDR3 length: 12 amino acids. Germline CDR1 reads SGHAT; CDR2 reads FQNNGV. CDR3 residues: CASNLGNTEAFF. The CDR3 nucleotides are TGTGCCAGCAACCTCGGGAACACTGAAGCTTTCTTT. Full variable domain (rest looked up from reference TRBV11-2 and TRBJ1-1): EAGVAQSPRYKIIEKRQSVAFWCNPISGHATLYWYQQILGQGPKLLIQFQNNGVVDDSQLPKDRFSAERLKGVDSTLKIQPAKLEDSAVYLCASNLGNTEAFFGQGTRLTVV.

The rearrangement uses TRBV6-5 and TRBJ2-6; perhaps TRBD1 as D (6 bases). The CDR3 covers 17 residues. The V gene's germline CDR1 is MNHEY and CDR2 SVGAGI. The ends were cut back, 3 bases at V and 4 bases at J, with 16 bases in the middle. The DNA for the CDR3 is TGTGCCAGCAGTTATAATCAGGGGCGCATAGGGGCCAACGTCCTGACTTTC. Its protein is CASSYNQGRIGANVLTF.

The gene calls are TRBV5-1 and TRBJ2-3; 11 bases fit TRBD2. The CDR3 length is 18 residues. The V gene's germline CDR1 is SGHRS and CDR2 YFSETQ. Germline trimming cut 4 bases from V and 1 base from J; bases unmatched to any gene: 11. As DNA, the CDR3 is TGCGCCAGCAGCCCGACTATCCAGACTAGCGGGGGCACAGATACGCAGTATTTT. This codes for CASSPTIQTSGGTDTQYF.

The chain combines TRBV28 with TRBJ1-1, with no clear D. The CDR3 contains 14 residues. V was clipped by 4 bases and J by 1 base, with 10 bases between them. Germline V gene sequence: CDR1 MDHEN, CDR2 SYDVKM. The CDR3 DNA is TGTGCCAGCAGTTATACGGGAAGGAACACTGAAGCTTTCTTT. Its translation: CASSYTGRNTEAFF. Looking up the rest from reference TRBV28 and TRBJ1-1 gives the full variable domain: DVKVTQSSRYLVKRTGEKVFLECVQDMDHENMFWYRQDPGLGLRLIYFSYDVKMKEKGDIPEGYSVSREKKERFSLILESASTNQTSMYLCASSYTGRNTEAFFGQGTRLTVV.

The J gene is TRBJ1-5, the V gene TRBV10-3; TRBD1 matches at 7 bases. CDR1 ENHRY and CDR2 SYGVKD come from the germline V gene. The junction had 2 bases not matched to a gene; V was cut back by 6 bases and J by 3 bases. The CDR3 is 13 residues long. The chain's CDR3 is CAIRDRLNQPQHF. CDR3 sequence (DNA): TGTGCCATCAGGGACAGGCTCAATCAGCCCCAGCATTTT.

This clonotype was seen only a few times. Germline is not matched at one junction end, which may reflect a read error. This chain joins TRBV20-1 and TRBJ2-7; possible D gene TRBD2, 6 bases. The CDR3 length is 15 residues. Looked up from germline, CDR1 is DFQATT and CDR2 is SNEGSKA (reference sequence). CDR3 in amino acids: CSDRAAAGNWDEQYF. CDR3 nucleotide sequence: TGCAGTGATAGAGCCGCCGCGGGAAATTGGGACGAGCAGTACTTC.

The rearrangement joins TRBV20-1 to TRBJ1-2, with D perhaps TRBD1 (5 bases). V was cut by 4 bases and J by 4 bases, with 16 bases left in between. The CDR3 is made up of 14 amino acids. From germline, CDR1 is DFQATT and CDR2 SNEGSKA (reference sequence). The CDR3 nucleotides read TGCAGTGCTATATGGACAAGGGATGGCTATGGCTACACCTTC. Translated: CSAIWTRDGYGYTF.

This chain connects TRBV20-1 to TRBJ2-7, with 12 bases lining up with TRBD1. CDR3 length: 15 amino acids. From germline, CDR1 is DFQATT and CDR2 SNEGSKA (reference sequence). V shed 1 base, J shed 4 bases, and the junction held 5 bases outside the gene matches. As DNA, the CDR3 is TGCAGTGCTAGAGTTGGGACAGGGGGCGGTTACGAGCAGTACTTC. Translated, it gives CSARVGTGGGYEQYF.

The chain couples TRBV6-2 or TRBV6-3 to TRBJ1-5; D ambiguous. The V and J ends lost 8 bases and 2 bases respectively, with 4 bases between them. This CDR3 has 11 residues. CDR1 and CDR2 (germline): MNHEY, SVGEGT. CDR3 DNA sequence: TGTGCCAGCGGGGGCAATCAGCCCCAGCATTTT. It encodes CASGGNQPQHF.

This clonotype was observed a few times. V usage is TRBV20-1 and J usage is TRBJ2-1; TRBD2 matches 11 bases. Germline CDR1 is DFQATT and CDR2 is SNEGSKA (reference sequence). The V gene end was trimmed by 5 bases and the J gene end by 4 bases; junction bases not matched to a gene: 7. This CDR3 comprises 15 residues. In DNA, the CDR3 is TGCAGTGCTTTTGGGACTAGCGGAAATTACAATGAGCAGTTCTTC. Translation: CSAFGTSGNYNEQFF.